This TCR beta chain was observed in a study of cytomegalovirus exposure and HLA in healthy donors. The study's findings and limits: The study assumed roughly uniform donor sequencing depth for presence/absence analyses. Cytomegalovirus-associated status was assigned to about 160 TCR beta chains.

The CDR3 length is 15 residues. From germline, CDR1 is MDHEN and CDR2 SYDVKM. Trimming stripped 2 bases from V and 0 bases from J, with 10 bases between. A remark on this clone: Antigen: not known. Different DNA sequences within this sample yield the same CDR3.

The PCR made use of 60 Vbeta and 13 Jbeta primers. Data came from immunoSEQ multiplex PCR; TCRdb stores just in-frame clones and leaves some out. Of about 140,000 clones listed, 80% are singletons. The TCR was taken from a man aged 40-49 years in good health and CMV-seronegative. Material for sequencing was PBMCs. The V call is TRBV28, the J call TRBJ1-1; possible D gene TRBD1, 5 bases. The CDR3 sequence is CASSLTDSMNTEAFF. CDR3 bases: TGTGCCAGCAGTTTAACTGACAGCATGAACACTGAAGCTTTCTTT.